Below are 6 T cell receptor beta chains sequenced from a single sample in a study of response to subunit inactivated influenza vaccine. TCRdb reprocessed the RT-PCR reads with MiXCR, giving one entry per CDR3 protein. There are more than 450,000 distinct CDR3 sequences in the sample; about 12% occur only once, and 10% lies in the top ten. This material consisted of PBMCs from blood, taken on the day of vaccination. These receptors were collected from a man aged 45-60 years who received an inactivated influenza vaccine.

The chain carries TRBV6-1 and TRBJ2-6; D is unclear. Germline CDR1 and CDR2: MNHNS and SASEGT. Between the trimmed V and J ends, which lost 6 bases and 3 bases, there was a span of 6 bases. The CDR3 has 13 amino acids. DNA for the CDR3: TGTGCCAGCAGAAAATATGGGGCCAACGTCCTGACTTTC. Translating gives CASRKYGANVLTF.

This clonotype was detected a few times. The chain has TRBV6-1 and TRBJ1-2, with D unresolved. The V end lost 1 base, the J end lost 6 bases, and 15 bases lay between the germline ends. CDR1 and CDR2 from the germline V gene are MNHNS and SASEGT. This CDR3 comprises 15 residues. DNA for the CDR3: TGTGCCAGCAGTGAAGAGAAACGGGGATTTAATGGCTACACCTTC. It codes for CASSEEKRGFNGYTF.

V and J are TRBV4-2 and TRBJ2-2; 9 bases line up with TRBD2. This CDR3 has 16 residues. Germline V lookup: CDR1 LGHNA, CDR2 YNFKEQ. V gave up 0 bases and J gave up 9 bases; unmatched junction bases: 8. CDR3 coding DNA: TGTGCCAGCAGCCAAGAGGAGGGGACTAGCAAACGGGAGCTGTTTTTT. Its translation: CASSQEEGTSKRELFF.

J is TRBJ2-1 and V is TRBV20-1, with TRBD2 identical over 13 bases. Per the germline V gene, CDR1 is DFQATT and CDR2 is SNEGSKA (reference sequence). The V and J ends lost 4 bases and 7 bases, in that order; junction bases with no gene match: 7. CDR3 length: 15 residues. The CDR3 loop is CSAILGTSGKNEQFF. CDR3 bases: TGCAGTGCTATCCTCGGGACTAGCGGGAAGAATGAGCAGTTCTTC.

This clonotype was counted at least ten times. This CDR3 reads CAWSPGMWGYTF. The CDR3, as DNA: TGTGCCTGGAGCCCAGGGATGTGGGGCTACACCTTC. The rearrangement links TRBV30 to TRBJ1-2, with D possibly matching TRBD1 (5 bases). The V end was cut by 3 bases, the J end by 8 bases, with 13 bases between. From germline, CDR1 is GTSNPN and CDR2 SVGIG (reference sequence). This CDR3 spans 12 amino acids.

At least ten counts were recorded for this clonotype. The chain joins TRBV29-1 to TRBJ2-1, with D maybe TRBD2 (6 bases). Germline V gives CDR1 SQVTM, CDR2 ANQGSEA. The CDR3 extends over 14 amino acids. The V end lost 7 bases, the J end lost 0 bases, and 13 bases lay between the germline ends. CDR3 nucleotide sequence: TGCAGCGCCTCTGGGGGGAGCTCCTACAATGAGCAGTTCTTC. It encodes CSASGGSSYNEQFF.